Listed here are 18 T cell receptor beta chains from one sample, sequenced in a study of T cells in Graves' hyperthyroidism and ophthalmopathy (dated by TCRdb to the late 2010s). The receptor library was made with multiplex PCR. Instrument used: Illumina HiSeq 2000. The TCR beta CDR3 regions were amplified from RNA transcripts. A first-round RT-PCR of the TCR CDR3 used the HTBI primer set with the Qiagen OneStep RT-PCR kit. TCRdb trimmed public reads at Q25 via fastp, called clones via MiXCR and kept in-frame beta chains. Each record represents a unique CDR3 protein, reported with the most common genes and DNA among its rows. Here the sample has 130,000 to 150,000 distinct CDR3 sequences; around 21% occur a single time. Around 69% of the sample belongs to the ten largest clones. Input material: blood. These receptor sequences come from a woman between 45 and 65 years old with Graves' hyperthyroidism that later progressed to Graves' ophthalmopathy.

V is TRBV4-3 and J is TRBJ2-3; D remains ambiguous. The CDR3 has 18 amino acids. Germline V gene sequence: CDR1 LGHNA, CDR2 YSLEER. Trimming removed 2 bases at V and 3 bases at J, with 21 bases between. The DNA of the CDR3 is TGCGCCAGCAGCCAACTAAAGGGCCCGGGTGGGTCGACAGATACGCAGTATTTT. Protein product: CASSQLKGPGGSTDTQYF.

This CDR3 is CASRPGQGTDTQYF. CDR3 DNA sequence: TGTGCCAGCAGACCGGGACAGGGCACAGATACGCAGTATTTT. The gene calls are TRBV7-9 and TRBJ2-3; the match to TRBD1 covers 8 bases. V was clipped by 6 bases and J by 1 base; unmatched bases: 3. Germline CDR1 reads SEHNR; CDR2 reads FQNEAQ (reference sequence). CDR3 size: 14 residues.

This clonotype was seen more than once but under ten times. V gene TRBV2 combines with J gene TRBJ2-5; D is perhaps TRBD1 (6 bases). V shed 5 bases and J shed 2 bases, with 18 bases lying between them. The CDR3 sequence is 16 residues long. Looked up from germline, CDR1 is SNHLY and CDR2 is FYNNEI. The CDR3: CASSPPFGQPQETQYF. DNA of the CDR3: TGTGCCAGCAGTCCCCCCTTTGGACAGCCTCAAGAGACCCAGTACTTC.

This rearrangement joins TRBV13 to TRBJ2-4, with 9 bases identical to TRBD1. Germline-derived CDR1 and CDR2 are PRHDT and FYEKMQ (reference sequence). The CDR3 extends over 16 amino acids. V was clipped by 1 base and J by 9 bases; unmatched bases: 10. The CDR3 reads CASSLALDRGKGIQYF. The CDR3 DNA reads as TGTGCCAGCAGCTTAGCCCTGGACAGGGGAAAAGGCATTCAGTACTTC.

The V and J genes are TRBV24-1 and TRBJ2-5, with TRBD2 matching over 7 bases. CDR1 and CDR2 (germline): KGHDR, SFDVKD. Trimming at V came to 4 bases and at J to 4 bases, leaving 8 bases not matched to a gene. This CDR3 spans 15 amino acids. CDR3 bases: TGTGCCACCAGTGACCGGACTAGTTCTGGAGAGACCCAGTACTTC. This sequence encodes CATSDRTSSGETQYF.

This clonotype was counted at least ten times. CDR3 in amino acids: CAWNPGGEKLFF. CDR3 DNA sequence: TGTGCCTGGAATCCAGGGGGAGAAAAACTGTTTTTT. This sequence joins TRBV30 and TRBJ1-4; 7 bases map to TRBD1. V shed 4 bases, J shed 8 bases, and the junction held 4 bases outside the gene matches. The CDR3 spans 12 residues. CDR1 GTSNPN and CDR2 SVGIG come from the germline V gene (reference sequence).

This clonotype was observed many times. The V gene is TRBV7-9, the J gene TRBJ2-7, with D unresolved. Germline CDR1 SEHNR, CDR2 FQNEAQ (reference sequence). V shed 2 bases and J shed 3 bases, with 5 bases lying between them. The CDR3 sequence is 12 residues long. This chain's CDR3 is CASSLLNYEQYF. CDR3 DNA: TGTGCCAGCAGCTTATTAAACTACGAGCAGTACTTC. Complete variable domain (other parts from reference TRBV7-9 and TRBJ2-7): DTGVSQNPRHKITKRGQNVTFRCDPISEHNRLYWYRQTLGQGPEFLTYFQNEAQLEKSRLLSDRFSAERPKGSFSTLEIQRTEQGDSAMYLCASSLLNYEQYFGPGTRLTVT.

The rearrangement links TRBV28 to TRBJ1-1; TRBD1 matches 8 bases. J gave up 7 bases and V 6 bases, and 10 bases lay outside the gene matches. The V gene's germline CDR1 is MDHEN and CDR2 SYDVKM. The CDR3 is made up of 14 amino acids. This CDR3 reads CASSHLGQGFEAFF. CDR3 DNA sequence: TGTGCCAGCAGCCACCTCGGACAGGGCTTTGAAGCTTTCTTT.

In this sample, this clonotype turned up many times. The chain couples TRBV29-1 to TRBJ2-7; weak D call: TRBD1 (6 bases). With 7 bases removed from V and 3 bases from J, the gap between germline ends came to 19 bases. This CDR3 has 14 amino acids. Germline lookup yields CDR1 SQVTM and CDR2 ANQGSEA. This CDR3 is CSARRTEPHYEQYF. The CDR3 bases are TGCAGCGCTCGCAGGACAGAACCACACTACGAGCAGTACTTC.

This clonotype was recorded at least ten times. The rearrangement joins TRBV12-3 or TRBV12-4 to TRBJ1-2; D is possibly TRBD1 (5 bases). This CDR3 contains 13 residues. Trimming cost V 7 bases and J 4 bases, with 13 bases left between them. CDR3 loop: CASTAGGIYGYTF. The CDR3 DNA is TGTGCCAGCACTGCGGGGGGAATCTATGGCTACACCTTC.

This chain uses TRBV6-1 with TRBJ2-3, with TRBD2 matching 7 bases. V lost 6 bases, J lost 4 bases, and 13 bases stayed unmatched. This CDR3 has 16 amino acids. Germline assignment: CDR1 MNHNS and CDR2 SASEGT. CDR3 sequence (DNA): TGTGCCAGCAGCGCAACTGGCGGGAGTACGGCAGATACGCAGTATTTT. This sequence encodes CASSATGGSTADTQYF.

This clonotype was seen many times. The CDR3 sequence: CASSTTEAPGTEAFF. The CDR3 region has the DNA TGTGCCAGCAGTACAACGGAGGCCCCAGGCACTGAAGCTTTCTTT. The genes are TRBV12-3 or TRBV12-4 and TRBJ1-1; D gene ambiguous. The V end lost 5 bases, the J end lost 4 bases, and 17 bases lay between the germline ends. The CDR3 extends over 15 amino acids.

DNA of the CDR3: TGCGCCAGCAGGCGGGAGACGTCCTACGAGCAGTACGTC. Translating gives CASRRETSYEQYV. V usage is TRBV5-1 and J usage is TRBJ2-7, with TRBD2 identical over 7 bases. CDR1 and CDR2 from the germline V gene are SGHRS and YFSETQ. The junction had 3 bases not matched to a gene; V was cut back by 5 bases and J by 1 base. The CDR3 is 13 amino acids.

As regards this clonotype: A much larger clone lies a single base off, so this may be a read error. The chain recombines TRBV11-2 with TRBJ1-1; possible D gene TRBD1, 6 bases. V shed 7 bases and J shed 0 bases, with 12 bases lying between them. In germline, CDR1 is SGHAT, CDR2 FQNNGV. This CDR3 spans 14 amino acids. The CDR3, as DNA: TGTGCCAGCATGGCGCCAGGGGTGAACACTGAAGCTTTCTTT. This codes for CASMAPGVNTEAFF.

This clonotype was observed many times. The chain uses TRBV28 and TRBJ2-7; 7 nucleotides align to TRBD2. The CDR3 covers 14 residues. J gave up 4 bases and V 7 bases, and 10 bases lay outside the gene matches. The V gene's germline CDR1 is MDHEN and CDR2 SYDVKM. The DNA for the CDR3 is TGTGCCAGCACCCGCCGGCTAGCGGATTACGAGCAGTACTTC. Its protein product is CASTRRLADYEQYF.

This clonotype has more than one count but fewer than ten. The chain combines TRBV6-1 with TRBJ2-3; TRBD2 matches 16 bases. The V gene's germline CDR1 is MNHNS and CDR2 SASEGT. The V gene end was trimmed by 6 bases and the J gene end by 3 bases; junction bases not matched to a gene: 3. The CDR3 contains 16 residues. The CDR3 region is CASRGGLAGGTDTQYF. In DNA form, the CDR3 reads TGTGCCAGCAGGGGGGGACTAGCGGGGGGGACAGATACGCAGTATTTT.

This sequence joins TRBV30 and TRBJ2-1; TRBD2 matches 10 bases. Per the germline V gene, CDR1 is GTSNPN and CDR2 is SVGIG (reference sequence). The CDR3 has 14 amino acids. The ends lost 3 bases at V and 8 bases at J; junction bases unmatched: 7. The CDR3 loop is CAWRQLAGRDEQFF. CDR3 DNA: TGTGCCTGGAGACAACTAGCGGGAAGGGATGAGCAGTTCTTC.

This clonotype was counted between two and nine times. This chain uses TRBV10-1 with TRBJ2-3; a weak D match, TRBD2 (5 bases). This CDR3 has 15 residues. CDR1 is WNHNN, CDR2 SYGVQD, per germline (reference sequence). Trimming stripped 5 bases from V and 0 bases from J, with 12 bases between. The CDR3 DNA sequence: TGCGCCAGCAGTACCAGCGGACTTAGCACAGATACGCAGTATTTT. This gives the protein CASSTSGLSTDTQYF.